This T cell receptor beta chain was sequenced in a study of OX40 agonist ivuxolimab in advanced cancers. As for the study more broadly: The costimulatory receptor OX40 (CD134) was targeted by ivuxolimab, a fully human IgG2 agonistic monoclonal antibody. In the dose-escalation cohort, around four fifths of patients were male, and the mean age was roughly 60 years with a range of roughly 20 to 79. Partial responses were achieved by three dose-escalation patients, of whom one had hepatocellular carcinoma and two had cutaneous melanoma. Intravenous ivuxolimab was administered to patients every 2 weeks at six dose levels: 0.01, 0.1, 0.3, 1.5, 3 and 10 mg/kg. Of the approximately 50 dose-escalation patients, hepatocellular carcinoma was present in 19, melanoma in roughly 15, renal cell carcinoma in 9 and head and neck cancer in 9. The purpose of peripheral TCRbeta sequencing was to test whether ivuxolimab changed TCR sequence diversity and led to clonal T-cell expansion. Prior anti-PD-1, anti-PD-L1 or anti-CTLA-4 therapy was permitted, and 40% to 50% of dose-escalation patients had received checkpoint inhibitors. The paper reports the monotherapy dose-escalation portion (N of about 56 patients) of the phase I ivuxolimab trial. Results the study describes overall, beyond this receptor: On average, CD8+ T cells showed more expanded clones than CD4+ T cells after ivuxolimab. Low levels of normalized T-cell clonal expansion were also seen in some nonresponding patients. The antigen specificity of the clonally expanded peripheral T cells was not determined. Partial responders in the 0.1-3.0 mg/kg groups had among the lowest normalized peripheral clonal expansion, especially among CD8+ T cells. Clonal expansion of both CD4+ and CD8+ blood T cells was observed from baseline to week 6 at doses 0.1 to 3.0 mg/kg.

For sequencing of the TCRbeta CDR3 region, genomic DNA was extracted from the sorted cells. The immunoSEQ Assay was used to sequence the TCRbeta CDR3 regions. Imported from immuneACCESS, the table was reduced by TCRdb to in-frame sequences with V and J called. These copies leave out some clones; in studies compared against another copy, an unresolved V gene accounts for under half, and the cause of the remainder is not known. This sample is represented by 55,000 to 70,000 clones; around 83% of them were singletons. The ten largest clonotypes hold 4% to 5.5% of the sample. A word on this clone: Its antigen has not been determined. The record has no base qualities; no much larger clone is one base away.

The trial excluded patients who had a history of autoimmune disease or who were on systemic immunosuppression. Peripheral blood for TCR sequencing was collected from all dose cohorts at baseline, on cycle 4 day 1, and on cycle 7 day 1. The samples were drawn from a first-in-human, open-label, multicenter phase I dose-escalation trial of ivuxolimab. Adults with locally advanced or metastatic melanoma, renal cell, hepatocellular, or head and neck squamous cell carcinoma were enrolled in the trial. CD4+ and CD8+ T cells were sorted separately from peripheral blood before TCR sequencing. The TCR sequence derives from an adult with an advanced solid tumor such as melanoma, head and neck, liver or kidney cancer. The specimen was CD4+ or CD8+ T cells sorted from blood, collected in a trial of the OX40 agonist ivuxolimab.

The nucleotides read TGCAGCGCTTACAGGGGAACCGGGGAGCTGTTTTTT. This codes for CSAYRGTGELFF. Here the chain combines TRBV29-1 and TRBJ2-2, with 7 middle bases fitting TRBD1. The CDR3 has 12 amino acids, counting the end cysteine and phenylalanine. Here the CDR3 DNA is all that survives: 36 bases in frame from base 1. V ends up 7 bases short and J 5 bases short, with an unmatched junction base count of 4. The germline V gene supplies CDR1 SQVTM and CDR2 ANQGSEA.